This is a list of T cell receptor beta chains from one sample in a study of regulatory T cells in long-lasting Graves disease. TCRdb called the multiplex PCR reads again in MiXCR, with one record for every CDR3 protein. Altogether roughly 450,000 distinct CDR3 sequences are present, under 25% being singletons, with the ten largest covering around 13%. The sequencing used peripheral blood mononuclear cells (PBMCs), collected when the disease was refractory, from a patient treated with antithyroid drugs. All receptors come from a female donor with Graves disease. CDR3s include the opening cysteine and the closing phenylalanine or tryptophan. A D gene is named only where the DNA matches it firmly. A row's size may be missing; if present it is once, few, many or a size class.

J gene,clone size,D gene,CDR3 length,V gene,CDR3 protein,CDR3 DNA
TRBJ2-3,few,.,13,TRBV10-3,CASARAKADTQYF,TGTGCCAGTGCGCGGGCCAAGGCAGATACGCAGTATTTT
TRBJ1-5,many,.,13,TRBV7-2,CASSPGQDQPQHF,TGTGCCAGCAGCCCTGGGCAGGATCAGCCCCAGCATTTT
TRBJ1-4,few,.,15,TRBV7-9,CASSLTLSTNEKLFF,TGTGCCAGCAGCTTGACACTCTCAACTAATGAAAAACTGTTTTTT
TRBJ2-7,.,.,12,TRBV29-1,CSVGKSPYEQYF,TGCAGCGTTGGAAAATCACCCTACGAGCAGTACTTC
TRBJ2-2,few,.,14,TRBV24-1,CATRPGQDTGELFF,TGTGCCACCCGGCCCGGGCAGGACACCGGGGAGCTGTTTTTT
TRBJ1-2,many,.,8,TRBV29-1,CSVTRDDF,TGCAGCGTTACCCGGGACGACTTC
TRBJ2-2,.,.,13,TRBV5-1,CASRRDPTGELFF,TGCGCCAGCAGAAGGGACCCAACGGGGGAGCTGTTTTTT
TRBJ2-2,few,.,14,TRBV28,CASRPSDSTGELFF,TGTGCCAGCAGACCTTCCGACAGCACCGGGGAGCTGTTTTTT
TRBJ2-7,many,.,13,TRBV2,CASSERAEYEQYF,TGTGCCAGCAGTGAAAGGGCGGAATACGAGCAGTACTTC
TRBJ2-5,many,TRBD1,15,TRBV7-2,CASSALDRGQETQYF,TGTGCCAGCAGCGCCCTGGACAGGGGGCAAGAGACCCAGTACTTC
TRBJ1-4,many,.,14,TRBV6-1,CASDRGSEGEKLFF,TGTGCCAGCGACCGGGGCTCCGAGGGTGAAAAACTGTTTTTT
TRBJ2-5,.,.,15,TRBV5-4,CASSLLRGNQETQYF,TGTGCCAGCAGCTTGCTACGGGGGAACCAAGAGACCCAGTACTTC
TRBJ2-5,.,TRBD1,15,TRBV7-2,CASSQGGLSGETQYF,TGCGCCAGCAGCCAAGGGGGCCTAAGTGGGGAGACCCAGTACTTC
TRBJ1-4,many,.,15,TRBV20-1,CSARAPGGTNEKLFF,TGCAGTGCTAGAGCACCGGGAGGTACTAATGAAAAACTGTTTTTT
TRBJ1-3,.,.,13,TRBV13,CASSSGIGNTIYF,TGTGCTAGCAGCTCCGGGATCGGAAACACCATATATTTT
TRBJ1-6,many,.,14,TRBV12-3/TRBV12-4,CASSPRGNDSPLHF,TGTGCCAGCAGCCCCAGGGGAAACGATTCACCCCTCCACTTT
TRBJ2-2,many,TRBD1,15,TRBV2,CASKTGGANTGELFF,TGTGCCAGCAAGACAGGGGGCGCAAACACCGGGGAGCTGTTTTTT
TRBJ1-1,.,.,15,TRBV5-1,CASSTTGSWGAEAFF,TGCGCCAGCAGCACCACAGGGTCCTGGGGTGCTGAAGCTTTCTTT
TRBJ1-1,.,TRBD1,15,TRBV7-9,CASSITGTVNTEAFF,TGTGCCAGCAGCATCACCGGGACAGTGAACACTGAGGCTTTCTTT
TRBJ1-5,few,.,16,TRBV7-2,CASSNSGRSRNQPQHF,TGTGCCAGCAGCAACAGCGGACGTTCGAGGAATCAGCCCCAGCATTTT
TRBJ1-2,many,.,13,TRBV28,CASSFGGGYGYTF,TGTGCCAGCAGTTTTGGGGGGGGCTATGGCTACACCTTC
TRBJ2-7,.,.,15,TRBV7-2,CASSLRGPPGYEQYF,TGTGCCAGCAGCTTGCGGGGGCCCCCAGGGTACGAGCAGTACTTC
TRBJ2-1,.,.,14,TRBV20-1,CSARPWTNYNEQFF,TGCAGTGCTCGCCCCTGGACTAACTACAATGAGCAGTTCTTC
TRBJ2-4,.,.,14,TRBV6-1,CASSRAFSKNIQYF,TGTGCCAGCAGCCGGGCATTCTCCAAAAACATTCAGTACTTC